This TCR beta chain was profiled in a study of response to subunit inactivated influenza vaccine. Study outcomes and limitations: Authors proposed each seasonal influenza vaccination draws in few new T cells.

Trimming removed 8 bases from V and 6 bases from J; junction bases left unmatched: 6. This CDR3 is built from 13 residues. TCRdb used MiXCR to reprocess the RT-PCR reads, holding one entry per CDR3 protein. The sample lists over 650,000 distinct CDR3 sequences, roughly 18% occurring once. Points on this clonotype: The target antigen is unknown.

Sequencing used PBMCs from blood, obtained about 5 days after vaccination. This receptor was obtained from a man in his forties or fifties who received an inactivated influenza vaccine. This chain links TRBV12-3 or TRBV12-4 with TRBJ1-5; 8 bases map to TRBD1. The CDR3 DNA follows: TGTGCCAGCCAGGGGGCGGATTTTCAGCCCCAGCATTTT. The encoded protein is CASQGADFQPQHF.